This TCR beta chain came from a study of identifying expanded T cells in peripheral blood. Study-wide points: Technical replicates showed around 1.2 changed clones; two weeks roughly 16; four weeks 19. Roughly two-week clone count variance significantly increased as total template count grew.

With regard to this clone: The antigen remains unidentified.

Data came from immunoSEQ multiplex PCR; TCRdb stores just in-frame clones and leaves some out. The data show 50,000 to 75,000 clones, around 83% seen once. Collection occurred without any documented infections or immune events in donors. The source material was blood. The source is a person aged 18 to 69 in good health.

The DNA of the CDR3 is TGTGCCAGCAGTATGGGACAGGGAGATCCACACGCTGAAGCTTTCTTT. The encoded protein is CASSMGQGDPHAEAFF. The rearrangement links TRBV5-6 to TRBJ1-1; 9 bases fit TRBD1. Losses at the gene ends were 5 bases for V and 6 bases for J; bases not matched to a gene: 14. Looked up from germline, CDR1 is SGHDT and CDR2 is YYEEEE. CDR3 size: 16 residues.